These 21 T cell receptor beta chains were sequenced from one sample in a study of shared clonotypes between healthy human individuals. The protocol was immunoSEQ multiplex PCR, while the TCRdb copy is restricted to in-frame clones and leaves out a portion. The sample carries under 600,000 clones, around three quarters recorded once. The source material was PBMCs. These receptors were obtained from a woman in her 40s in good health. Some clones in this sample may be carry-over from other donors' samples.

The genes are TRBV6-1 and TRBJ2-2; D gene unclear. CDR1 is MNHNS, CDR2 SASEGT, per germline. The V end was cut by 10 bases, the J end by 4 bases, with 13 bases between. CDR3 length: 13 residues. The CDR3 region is CANPRKGTGELFF. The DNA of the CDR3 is TGTGCCAACCCTAGGAAAGGCACCGGGGAGCTGTTTTTT.

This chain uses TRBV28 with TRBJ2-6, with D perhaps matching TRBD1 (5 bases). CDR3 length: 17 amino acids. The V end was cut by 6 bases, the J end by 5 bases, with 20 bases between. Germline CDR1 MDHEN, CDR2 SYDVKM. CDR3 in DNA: TGTGCCAGCAGGTCGAACTTAGGGGAAAGTAGGGCCAACGTCCTGACTTTC. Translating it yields CASRSNLGESRANVLTF.

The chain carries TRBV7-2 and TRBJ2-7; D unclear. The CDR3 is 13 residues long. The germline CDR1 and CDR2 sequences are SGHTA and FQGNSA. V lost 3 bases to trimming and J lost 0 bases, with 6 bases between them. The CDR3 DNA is TGTGCCAGCAGCTTGTGGTACTCCTACGAGCAGTACTTC. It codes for CASSLWYSYEQYF.

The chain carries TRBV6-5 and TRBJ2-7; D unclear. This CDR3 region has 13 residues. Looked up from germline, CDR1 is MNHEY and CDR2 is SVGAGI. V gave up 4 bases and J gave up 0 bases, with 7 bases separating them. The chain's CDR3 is CASSLGGSYEQYF. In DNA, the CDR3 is TGTGCCAGCAGTTTAGGCGGCTCCTACGAGCAGTACTTC.

CDR3 sequence: CAWSVRLYEQYF. The CDR3 coding sequence is TGTGCCTGGAGTGTGCGACTCTACGAGCAGTACTTC. V is TRBV30 and J is TRBJ2-7, with no clear D. Per the germline V gene, CDR1 is GTSNPN and CDR2 is SVGIG (reference sequence). The V and J ends lost 0 bases and 3 bases respectively, with 6 bases between them. The CDR3 consists of 12 residues.

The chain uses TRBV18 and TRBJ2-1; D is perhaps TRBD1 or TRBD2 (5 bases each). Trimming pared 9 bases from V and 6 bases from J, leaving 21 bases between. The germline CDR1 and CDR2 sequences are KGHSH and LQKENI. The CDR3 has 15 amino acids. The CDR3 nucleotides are TGTGCCAGTTATTCCGGTGGGACGGGGTCCAATGAGCAGTTCTTC. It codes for CASYSGGTGSNEQFF.

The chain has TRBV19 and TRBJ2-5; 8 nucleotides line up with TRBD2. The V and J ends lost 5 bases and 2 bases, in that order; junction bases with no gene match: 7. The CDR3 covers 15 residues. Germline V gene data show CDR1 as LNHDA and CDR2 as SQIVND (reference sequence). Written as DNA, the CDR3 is TGTGCCAGTAGTGGTCCTAGCGGGTCACAAGAGACCCAGTACTTC. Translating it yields CASSGPSGSQETQYF. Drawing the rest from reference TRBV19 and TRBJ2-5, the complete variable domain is DGGITQSPKYLFRKEGQNVTLSCEQNLNHDAMYWYRQDPGQGLRLIYYSQIVNDFQKGDIAEGYSVSREKKESFPLTVTSAQKNPTAFYLCASSGPSGSQETQYFGPGTRLLVL.

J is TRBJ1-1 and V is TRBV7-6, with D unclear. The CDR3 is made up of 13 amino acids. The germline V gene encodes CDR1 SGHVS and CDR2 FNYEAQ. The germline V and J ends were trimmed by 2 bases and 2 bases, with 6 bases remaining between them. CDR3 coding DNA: TGTGCCAGCAGCTTATTTTCCAACACTGAAGCTTTCTTT. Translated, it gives CASSLFSNTEAFF.

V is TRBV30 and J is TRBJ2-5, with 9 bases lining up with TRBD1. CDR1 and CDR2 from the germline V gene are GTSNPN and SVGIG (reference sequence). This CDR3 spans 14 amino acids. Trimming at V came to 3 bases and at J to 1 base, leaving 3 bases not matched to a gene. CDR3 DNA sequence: TGTGCCTGGAGCCGGACAGGGGCCCAAGAGACCCAGTACTTC. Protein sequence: CAWSRTGAQETQYF. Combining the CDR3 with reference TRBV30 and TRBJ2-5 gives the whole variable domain SQTIHQWPATLVQPVGSPLSLECTVEGTSNPNLYWYRQAAGRGLQLLFYSVGIGQISSEVPQNLSASRPQDRQFILSSKKLLLSDSGFYLCAWSRTGAQETQYFGPGTRLLVL.

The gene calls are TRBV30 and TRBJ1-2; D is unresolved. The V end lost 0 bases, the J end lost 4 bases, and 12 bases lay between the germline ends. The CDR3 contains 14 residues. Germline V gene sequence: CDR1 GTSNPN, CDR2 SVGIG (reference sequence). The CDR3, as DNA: TGTGCCTGGAGTGTCTCGGAAGGGATCTATGGCTACACCTTC. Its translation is CAWSVSEGIYGYTF.

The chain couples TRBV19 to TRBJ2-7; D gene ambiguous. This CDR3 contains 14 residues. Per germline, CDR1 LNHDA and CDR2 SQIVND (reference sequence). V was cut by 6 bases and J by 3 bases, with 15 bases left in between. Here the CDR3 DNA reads TGTGCCAGTAGCCATCGGGCGCAGGACTACGAGCAGTACTTC. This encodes CASSHRAQDYEQYF.

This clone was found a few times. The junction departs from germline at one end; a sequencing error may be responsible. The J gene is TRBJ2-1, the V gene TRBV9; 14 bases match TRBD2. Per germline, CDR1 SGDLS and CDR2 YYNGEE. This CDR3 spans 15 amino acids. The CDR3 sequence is CAGSRLAGGGDEQFF. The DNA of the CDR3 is TGTGCCGGCAGCCGACTAGCGGGAGGGGGCGATGAGCAGTTCTTC.

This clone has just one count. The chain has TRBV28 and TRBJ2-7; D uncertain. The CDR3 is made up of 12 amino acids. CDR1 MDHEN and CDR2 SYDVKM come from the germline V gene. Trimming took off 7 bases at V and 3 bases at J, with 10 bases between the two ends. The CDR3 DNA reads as TGTGCCAGCAACCGCCAGAGCTACGAGCAGTACTTC. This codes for CASNRQSYEQYF.

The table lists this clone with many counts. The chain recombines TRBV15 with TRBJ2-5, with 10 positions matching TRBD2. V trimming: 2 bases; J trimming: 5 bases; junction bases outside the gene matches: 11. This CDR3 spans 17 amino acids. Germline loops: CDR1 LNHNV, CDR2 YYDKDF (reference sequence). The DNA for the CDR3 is TGTGCCACCAGCAGACCCCGGTTTCTAGCGGGAGTTGAGACCCAGTACTTC. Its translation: CATSRPRFLAGVETQYF.

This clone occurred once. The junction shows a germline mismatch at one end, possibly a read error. Here the CDR3 DNA reads TGTGCCAGCAGCTTACCGGGAATTCCCTACGGGCAGTACTTC. Its protein product is CASSLPGIPYGQYF. The chain uses TRBV7-2 and TRBJ2-7; possible D gene TRBD2, 5 bases. Germline CDR1 and CDR2: SGHTA and FQGNSA. The CDR3 runs 14 residues.

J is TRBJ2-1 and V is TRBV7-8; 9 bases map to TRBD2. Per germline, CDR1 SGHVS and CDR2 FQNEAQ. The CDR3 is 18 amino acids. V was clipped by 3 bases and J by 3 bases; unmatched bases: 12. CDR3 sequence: CASSFGGLAGSSYNEQFF. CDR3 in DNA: TGTGCCAGCAGCTTTGGGGGTCTAGCGGGAAGTAGCTACAATGAGCAGTTCTTC.

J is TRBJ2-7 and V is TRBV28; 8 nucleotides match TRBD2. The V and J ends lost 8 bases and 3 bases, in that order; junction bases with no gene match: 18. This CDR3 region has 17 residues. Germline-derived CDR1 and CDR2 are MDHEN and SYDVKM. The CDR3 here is CASLPPPPASGLYEQYF. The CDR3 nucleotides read TGTGCCAGCCTCCCTCCTCCCCCGGCTAGCGGGCTCTACGAGCAGTACTTC.

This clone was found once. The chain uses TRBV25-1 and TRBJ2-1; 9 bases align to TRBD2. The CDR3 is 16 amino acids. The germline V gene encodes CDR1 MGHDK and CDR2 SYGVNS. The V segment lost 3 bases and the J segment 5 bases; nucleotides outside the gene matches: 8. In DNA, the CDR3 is TGTGCCAGCAGTGATGCTCGTCTAGCGGGAAACAATGAGCAGTTCTTC. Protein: CASSDARLAGNNEQFF. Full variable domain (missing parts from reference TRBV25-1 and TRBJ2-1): EADIYQTPRYLVIGTGKKITLECSQTMGHDKMYWYQQDPGMELHLIHYSYGVNSTEKGDLSSESTVSRIRTEHFPLTLESARPSHTSQYLCASSDARLAGNNEQFFGPGTRLTVL.

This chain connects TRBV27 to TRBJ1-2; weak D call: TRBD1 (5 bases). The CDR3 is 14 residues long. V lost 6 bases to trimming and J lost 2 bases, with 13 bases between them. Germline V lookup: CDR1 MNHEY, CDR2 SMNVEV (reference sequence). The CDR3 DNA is TGTGCCAGCAGCAGGACACCAACCAACTATGGCTACACCTTC. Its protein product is CASSRTPTNYGYTF.

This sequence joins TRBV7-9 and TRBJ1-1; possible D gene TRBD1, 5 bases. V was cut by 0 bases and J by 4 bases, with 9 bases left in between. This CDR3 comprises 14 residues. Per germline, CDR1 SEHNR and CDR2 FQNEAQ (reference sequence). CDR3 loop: CASSLATGGTEAFF. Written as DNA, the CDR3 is TGTGCCAGCAGCTTAGCGACGGGGGGCACTGAAGCTTTCTTT. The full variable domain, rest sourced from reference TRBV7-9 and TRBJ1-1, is DTGVSQNPRHKITKRGQNVTFRCDPISEHNRLYWYRQTLGQGPEFLTYFQNEAQLEKSRLLSDRFSAERPKGSFSTLEIQRTEQGDSAMYLCASSLATGGTEAFFGQGTRLTVV.

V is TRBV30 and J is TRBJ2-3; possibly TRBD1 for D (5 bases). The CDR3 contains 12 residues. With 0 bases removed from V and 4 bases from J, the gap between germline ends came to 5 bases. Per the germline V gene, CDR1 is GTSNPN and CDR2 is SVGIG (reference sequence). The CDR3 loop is CAWSVQADTQYF. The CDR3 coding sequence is TGTGCCTGGAGTGTACAGGCAGATACGCAGTATTTT. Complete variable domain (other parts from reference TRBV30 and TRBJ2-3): SQTIHQWPATLVQPVGSPLSLECTVEGTSNPNLYWYRQAAGRGLQLLFYSVGIGQISSEVPQNLSASRPQDRQFILSSKKLLLSDSGFYLCAWSVQADTQYFGPGTRLTVL.